This T cell receptor (beta chain) was recorded in a study of T cell responses to AZD1222 COVID-19 vaccine. Study-wide context: The study pooled second doses at about 4 or about 12 weeks.

TCRdb's table, derived via immunoSEQ multiplex PCR, lists solely in-frame clones and lacks some. The data show 110,000 to 150,000 clones, with about 92% seen just once and over 7.5% held by the top ten. About this clone: What it binds is not known.

Germline V lookup: CDR1 MNHEY, CDR2 SVGAGI. This CDR3 has 14 residues. J gave up 4 bases and V 2 bases, and 2 bases lay outside the gene matches. Study-level results: The peak T cell response came first, and repertoires were sampled only after it. Baseline antibody screening turned up just six seropositive AZD1222 recipients.

This specimen was peripheral blood, taken on day 0 of AZD1222 vaccination. The rearrangement uses TRBV6-5 and TRBJ2-7; 10 bases map to TRBD1. The receptor was isolated from an adult in good health. CDR3 loop: CASSYDRGQYEQYF. The CDR3 nucleotides read TGTGCCAGCAGTTACGACAGGGGGCAGTACGAGCAGTACTTC.